These 30 T cell receptor beta chains share one sample of origin, sequenced in a study of blood T cell repertoires in COVID-19. Sequencing was performed with immunoSEQ multiplex PCR; in TCRdb, only in-frame clones are kept and a portion is missing. Of about 170,000 clones listed, roughly 86% are singletons. Sequenced sample: peripheral blood. The source is a woman at least 80 years old with COVID-19, enrolled during active disease.

The V call is TRBV19, the J call TRBJ2-7, with 9 positions matching TRBD2. This CDR3 region has 15 residues. Germline-derived CDR1 and CDR2 are LNHDA and SQIVND (reference sequence). V shed 5 bases, J shed 5 bases, and the junction held 10 bases outside the gene matches. CDR3 sequence (DNA): TGTGCCAGTAGTGTCTTAGCGGGAGTTCGTCACGAGCAGTACTTC. Its translation is CASSVLAGVRHEQYF. The whole variable domain, remainder taken from reference TRBV19 and TRBJ2-7, is DGGITQSPKYLFRKEGQNVTLSCEQNLNHDAMYWYRQDPGQGLRLIYYSQIVNDFQKGDIAEGYSVSREKKESFPLTVTSAQKNPTAFYLCASSVLAGVRHEQYFGPGTRLTVT.

The rearrangement joins TRBV4-1 to TRBJ2-2; the match to TRBD1 covers 9 bases. The CDR3 covers 14 residues. CDR1 is MGHRA, CDR2 YSYEKL, per germline. The V segment lost 6 bases and the J segment 4 bases; nucleotides outside the gene matches: 3. This chain's CDR3 is CASSPGQGTGELFF. CDR3 coding DNA: TGCGCCAGCAGTCCGGGACAGGGCACCGGGGAGCTGTTTTTT.

The genes are TRBV9 and TRBJ1-1; weak D call: TRBD1 (5 bases). Germline V gene data show CDR1 as SGDLS and CDR2 as YYNGEE. CDR3 size: 13 residues. Trimming stripped 3 bases from V and 8 bases from J, with 14 bases between. This CDR3 reads CASSADIYLEAFF. CDR3 sequence (DNA): TGTGCCAGCAGCGCGGACATATACCTCGAAGCTTTCTTT.

Only a few counts were recorded for this clone. The chain links TRBV19 to TRBJ2-7; D unresolved. In germline, CDR1 is LNHDA, CDR2 SQIVND (reference sequence). The ends were cut back, 6 bases at V and 0 bases at J, with 9 bases in the middle. The CDR3 is 13 residues long. This CDR3 reads CASRKRSSYEQYF. In DNA, the CDR3 is TGTGCCAGTAGGAAACGGTCCTCCTACGAGCAGTACTTC.

V is TRBV4-1 and J is TRBJ2-3, with 10 bases lining up with TRBD2. This CDR3 contains 15 residues. CDR1 is MGHRA and CDR2 is YSYEKL in the germline V gene. Trimming removed 7 bases from V and 6 bases from J; junction bases left unmatched: 10. The CDR3 sequence: CASTQYSGGWDTQYF. The CDR3, as DNA: TGCGCCAGCACCCAGTATAGCGGGGGGTGGGATACGCAGTATTTT.

The chain has TRBV7-8 and TRBJ2-1, with TRBD2 identical over 8 bases. J lost 0 bases, V lost 8 bases, and 12 bases had no gene match. Germline values: CDR1 SGHVS, CDR2 FQNEAQ. This CDR3 spans 17 amino acids. CDR3 nucleotide sequence: TGTGCCAGCGTCCGACTAGCGTCATTGATCTCCTACAATGAGCAGTTCTTC. The encoded protein is CASVRLASLISYNEQFF.

This sequence joins TRBV7-3 and TRBJ2-3; 8 bases fit TRBD2. Trimming took 3 bases from V and 0 from J; bases not matched to a gene: 5. CDR1 and CDR2 from the germline V gene are SGHTA and FQGTGA. The CDR3 is 16 residues long. Here the CDR3 reads CASSFAGGASTDTQYF. In DNA, the CDR3 is TGTGCCAGCAGCTTTGCCGGGGGGGCTAGCACAGATACGCAGTATTTT. Full variable domain (rest looked up from reference TRBV7-3 and TRBJ2-3): GAGVSQTPSNKVTEKGKYVELRCDPISGHTALYWYRQSLGQGPEFLIYFQGTGAADDSGLPNDRFFAVRPEGSVSTLKIQRTERGDSAVYLCASSFAGGASTDTQYFGPGTRLTVL.

The chain has TRBV9 and TRBJ1-1; 11 nucleotides match TRBD1. V lost 3 bases and J lost 5; bases outside the gene matches: 9. This CDR3 spans 16 amino acids. Looked up from germline, CDR1 is SGDLS and CDR2 is YYNGEE. The CDR3: CASSAGQGARVTEAFF. The CDR3 DNA sequence: TGTGCCAGCAGCGCAGGACAGGGGGCGAGGGTTACTGAAGCTTTCTTT.

This clone was seen once. CDR3 amino acids: CASSYPPSGGTRELFF. The CDR3 DNA reads as TGTGCCAGCAGTTACCCCCCTAGCGGGGGCACAAGGGAGCTGTTTTTT. This chain joins TRBV6-6 and TRBJ2-2; TRBD2 agrees at 10 bases. V trimming: 2 bases; J trimming: 9 bases; junction bases outside the gene matches: 9. The CDR3 loop spans 16 amino acids. CDR1 is MNHNY and CDR2 is SVGAGI in the germline V gene (reference sequence).

The chain employs TRBV4-3 and TRBJ1-1, with a possible D match to TRBD1 (5 bases). Germline V CDR1 and CDR2: LGHNA, YSLEER. The CDR3 length is 15 residues. The ends were cut back, 2 bases at V and 2 bases at J, with 12 bases in the middle. The CDR3 protein is CASSQFRGLNTEAFF. Here the CDR3 DNA reads TGCGCCAGCAGCCAATTCCGGGGACTAAACACTGAAGCTTTCTTT.

The rearrangement uses TRBV3-1 (or the pseudogene TRBV3-2) and TRBJ2-7; 10 bases match TRBD2. This CDR3 has 16 amino acids. CDR1 is LGHDT, CDR2 YNNKEL, per germline (reference sequence). The V segment lost 0 bases and the J segment 3 bases; nucleotides outside the gene matches: 5. This CDR3 is CASSQDGSGGRYEQYF. The CDR3, as DNA: TGTGCCAGCAGCCAAGACGGTAGCGGGGGGCGCTACGAGCAGTACTTC.

The chain employs TRBV4-2 and TRBJ2-3; D is unclear. Trimming cost V 3 bases and J 6 bases, with 16 bases left between them. Germline V gene lookup returns CDR1 LGHNA and CDR2 YNFKEQ. CDR3 length equals 15 residues. The CDR3 DNA is TGTGCCAGCAGCCATTCCCCGACCTCGGAGGATACGCAGTATTTT. It is translated as CASSHSPTSEDTQYF.

The gene calls are TRBV5-4 and TRBJ2-7; a possible D gene is TRBD2 (7 bases). V lost 0 bases, J lost 8 bases, and 9 bases lay in between. The length of the CDR3 is 12 residues. CDR1 is SGHNT and CDR2 is YYREEE in the germline V gene (reference sequence). The CDR3 is CASSLAGGQQYF. The DNA for the CDR3 is TGTGCCAGCAGCTTGGCCGGGGGGCAGCAGTACTTC.

V gene TRBV19 combines with J gene TRBJ1-5; D possibly corresponds to TRBD1 (5 bases). The CDR3 is made up of 15 amino acids. Germline values: CDR1 LNHDA, CDR2 SQIVND (reference sequence). V was shortened by 4 bases and J by 2 bases, with 12 bases between the two germline ends. The CDR3 spells CASSRVWGGNQPQHF. In DNA form, the CDR3 reads TGTGCCAGTAGTAGGGTCTGGGGGGGCAATCAGCCCCAGCATTTT.

The chain joins TRBV27 to TRBJ1-4; a weak D match, TRBD1 (5 bases). CDR3 length: 17 amino acids. V shed 7 bases and J shed 8 bases, with 26 bases lying between them. Germline V gene data show CDR1 as MNHEY and CDR2 as SMNVEV (reference sequence). CDR3 in amino acids: CASTSGSGTPRPEKLFF. The CDR3 nucleotides are TGTGCCAGCACCTCTGGTAGCGGGACTCCGAGACCAGAAAAACTGTTTTTT.

The V call is TRBV19, the J call TRBJ2-7; the match to TRBD1 covers 9 bases. J was trimmed by 2 bases and V by 3 bases; bases with no gene match: 2. Germline V CDR1 and CDR2: LNHDA, SQIVND (reference sequence). The CDR3 is 14 amino acids. In nucleotides, the CDR3 is TGTGCCAGTAGTATCCACAGGGGGCCCTACGAGCAGTACTTC. Its protein product is CASSIHRGPYEQYF.

The V call is TRBV5-1, the J call TRBJ2-7; D is perhaps TRBD2 (5 bases). This CDR3 has 18 amino acids. V was trimmed by 1 base and J by 2 bases, leaving 22 bases between them. CDR1 is SGHRS, CDR2 YFSETQ, per germline. The CDR3 coding sequence is TGCGCCAGCAGCTTGCGAGGCGTACTAGATGGAAGAACCTACGAGCAGTACTTC. Protein: CASSLRGVLDGRTYEQYF.

The chain links TRBV5-4 to TRBJ2-1; tentatively, D is TRBD2 (6 bases). The CDR3 is made up of 12 amino acids. With 7 bases removed from V and 3 bases from J, the gap between germline ends came to 8 bases. The germline V gene has CDR1 SGHNT and CDR2 YYREEE (reference sequence). The CDR3 DNA reads as TGTGCCAGCGGGAGGATCTACAATGAGCAGTTCTTC. Protein: CASGRIYNEQFF.

The chain carries TRBV7-9 and TRBJ1-2; maybe TRBD1 (5 bases). Trimming pared 4 bases from V and 8 bases from J, leaving 23 bases between. CDR3 length: 16 residues. CDR1 SEHNR and CDR2 FQNEAQ come from the germline V gene (reference sequence). CDR3 nucleotide sequence: TGTGCCAGCAGCTATGGGGCAGCTCCTACCCAGGGCGGCTACACCTTC. Its protein is CASSYGAAPTQGGYTF.

CDR3 sequence reads: CASSFQVRQPQHF. CDR3 DNA sequence: TGTGCCAGCAGTTTTCAGGTACGCCAGCCCCAGCATTTT. The rearrangement uses TRBV12-3 or TRBV12-4 and TRBJ1-5; D not resolved. The CDR3 covers 13 residues. Between the trimmed V and J ends, which lost 3 bases and 7 bases, there was a span of 10 bases.

The chain uses TRBV10-3 and TRBJ1-1; 7 bases are a match to TRBD1. This CDR3 is 13 amino acids long. Unmatched junction bases numbered 2, after V lost 4 bases and J lost 3 bases. Germline CDR1 ENHRY, CDR2 SYGVKD. CDR3 nucleotide sequence: TGTGCCATCAGTGCAGGGGGGCACACTGAAGCTTTCTTT. It yields the protein CAISAGGHTEAFF.

This clone has more than one count but fewer than ten. V is TRBV2 and J is TRBJ1-1; D remains ambiguous. Germline V lookup: CDR1 SNHLY, CDR2 FYNNEI. The CDR3 is 13 amino acids. Trimming shortened V by 7 bases and J by 5 bases, and 14 bases separated the two germline ends. CDR3 in DNA: TGTGCCAGCAAAACTACGAGGGAAACTGAAGCTTTCTTT. Translation: CASKTTRETEAFF.

The chain carries TRBV12-5 and TRBJ2-4, with D possibly TRBD2 on 5 matching bases. There are 15 residues in the CDR3. Trimming left V 5 bases short and J 0 bases short, with 11 bases between. Germline CDR1 and CDR2: LGHNT and FRNRAP. CDR3 in amino acids: CASGRPGLAKNIQYF. CDR3 coding DNA: TGTGCTAGTGGTAGACCCGGACTAGCCAAAAACATTCAGTACTTC.

The gene calls are TRBV4-2 and TRBJ1-2; tentative D call: TRBD1 (5 bases). V lost 0 bases, J lost 6 bases, and 23 bases lay in between. The germline V gene encodes CDR1 LGHNA and CDR2 YNFKEQ. This CDR3 contains 18 residues. The CDR3 DNA reads as TGTGCCAGCAGCCAAGATTCGGGGCGGGGGGTCCGTTTTGATGGCTACACCTTC. Its protein product is CASSQDSGRGVRFDGYTF.

V gene TRBV12-3 or TRBV12-4 combines with J gene TRBJ1-2; 9 bases are shared with TRBD1. The V segment lost 6 bases and the J segment 4 bases; nucleotides outside the gene matches: 3. CDR3 length equals 13 residues. CDR3 region: CASRGTGSYGYTF. The CDR3 DNA reads as TGTGCCAGCAGGGGGACAGGGAGCTATGGCTACACCTTC.

This clone was detected only a few times. J is TRBJ2-1 and V is TRBV12-5; D is uncertain. Between the trimmed V and J ends, which lost 0 bases and 4 bases, there was a span of 4 bases. Germline CDR1 and CDR2: LGHNT and FRNRAP. This CDR3 is 13 amino acids long. This CDR3 reads CASGLVLYNEQFF. CDR3 nucleotide sequence: TGTGCTAGTGGTTTGGTACTTTACAATGAGCAGTTCTTC.

The J gene is TRBJ1-4, the V gene TRBV5-1; no firm D call. Germline V gene lookup returns CDR1 SGHRS and CDR2 YFSETQ. The CDR3 has 14 amino acids. The germline V and J ends were trimmed by 4 bases and 7 bases, with 14 bases remaining between them. The CDR3 region has the DNA TGCGCCAGCAGCACAAGGGAGGCCTCTGAAAAACTGTTTTTT. It is translated as CASSTREASEKLFF.

The V and J genes are TRBV10-2 and TRBJ2-1; D gene uncertain. The CDR3 length is 12 residues. The V gene's germline CDR1 is WSHSY and CDR2 SAAADI. With 11 bases removed from V and 0 bases from J, the gap between germline ends came to 8 bases. The CDR3 region has the DNA TGCGCCTCGGGTAGCTCCTACAATGAGCAGTTCTTC. Its protein product is CASGSSYNEQFF.

V gene TRBV3-1 (or the pseudogene TRBV3-2) combines with J gene TRBJ2-2; D gene uncertain. Germline V gene lookup returns CDR1 LGHDT and CDR2 YNNKEL (reference sequence). The ends were cut back, 6 bases at V and 2 bases at J, with 10 bases in the middle. The CDR3 spans 14 residues. The CDR3 DNA reads as TGTGCCAGCAGACTCACTACCAACACCGGGGAGCTGTTTTTT. It specifies CASRLTTNTGELFF.

This clone occurred a few times. This chain uses TRBV27 with TRBJ1-2; no firm D call. Germline lookup yields CDR1 MNHEY and CDR2 SMNVEV (reference sequence). The length of the CDR3 is 13 residues. The V and J ends lost 2 bases and 9 bases respectively, with 13 bases between them. CDR3 region: CASSLLATRSYTF. In DNA form, the CDR3 reads TGTGCCAGCAGTTTACTCGCGACACGGAGCTACACCTTC.